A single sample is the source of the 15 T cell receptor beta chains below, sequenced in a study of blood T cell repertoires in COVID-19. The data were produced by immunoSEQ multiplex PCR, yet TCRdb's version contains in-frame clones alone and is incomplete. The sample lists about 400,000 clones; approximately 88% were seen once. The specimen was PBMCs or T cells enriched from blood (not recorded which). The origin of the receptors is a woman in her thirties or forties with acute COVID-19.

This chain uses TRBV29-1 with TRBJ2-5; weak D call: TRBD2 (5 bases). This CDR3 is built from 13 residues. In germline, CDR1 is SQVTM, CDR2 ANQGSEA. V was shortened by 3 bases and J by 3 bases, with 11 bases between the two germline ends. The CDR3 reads CSVDGLTKETQYF. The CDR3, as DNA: TGCAGCGTTGACGGACTTACCAAAGAGACCCAGTACTTC.

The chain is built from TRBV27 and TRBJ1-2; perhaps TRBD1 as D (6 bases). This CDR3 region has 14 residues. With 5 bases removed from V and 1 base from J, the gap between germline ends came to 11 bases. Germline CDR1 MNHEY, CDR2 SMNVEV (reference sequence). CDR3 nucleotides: TGTGCCAGCAGTCTAAACAGGGATAACTATGGCTACACCTTC. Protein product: CASSLNRDNYGYTF.

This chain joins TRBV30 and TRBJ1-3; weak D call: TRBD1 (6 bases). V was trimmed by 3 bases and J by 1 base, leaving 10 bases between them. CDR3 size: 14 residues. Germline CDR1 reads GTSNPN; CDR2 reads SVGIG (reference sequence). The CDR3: CAWRTGKSGNTIYF. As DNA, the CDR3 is TGTGCCTGGAGGACAGGAAAATCTGGAAACACCATATATTTT.

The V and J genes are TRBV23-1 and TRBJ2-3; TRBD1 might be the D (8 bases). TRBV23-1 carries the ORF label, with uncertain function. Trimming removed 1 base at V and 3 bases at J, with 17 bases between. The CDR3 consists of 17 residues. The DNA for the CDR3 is TGCGCCAGCAGTCAATATACCAACAGGGGGGGGACAGATACGCAGTATTTT. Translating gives CASSQYTNRGGTDTQYF.

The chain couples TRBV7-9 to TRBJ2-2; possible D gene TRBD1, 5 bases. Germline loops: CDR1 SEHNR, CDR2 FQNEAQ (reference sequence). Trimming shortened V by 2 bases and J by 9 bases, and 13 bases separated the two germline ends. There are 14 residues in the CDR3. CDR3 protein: CASSLTTQGRELFF. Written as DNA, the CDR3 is TGTGCCAGCAGCTTAACGACCCAGGGCCGGGAGCTGTTTTTT. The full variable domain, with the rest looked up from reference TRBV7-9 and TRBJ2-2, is DTGVSQNPRHKITKRGQNVTFRCDPISEHNRLYWYRQTLGQGPEFLTYFQNEAQLEKSRLLSDRFSAERPKGSFSTLEIQRTEQGDSAMYLCASSLTTQGRELFFGEGSRLTVL.

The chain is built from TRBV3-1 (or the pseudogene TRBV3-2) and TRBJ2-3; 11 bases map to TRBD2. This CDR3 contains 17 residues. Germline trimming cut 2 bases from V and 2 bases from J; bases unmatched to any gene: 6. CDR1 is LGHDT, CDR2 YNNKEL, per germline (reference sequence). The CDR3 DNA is TGTGCCAGCAGCCAACCCGGGACTAGCGGATTCACAGATACGCAGTATTTT. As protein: CASSQPGTSGFTDTQYF.

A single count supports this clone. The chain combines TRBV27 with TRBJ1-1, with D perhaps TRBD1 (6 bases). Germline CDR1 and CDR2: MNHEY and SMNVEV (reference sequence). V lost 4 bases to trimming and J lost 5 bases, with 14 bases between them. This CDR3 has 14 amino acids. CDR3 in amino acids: CASSSGGPGTEAFF. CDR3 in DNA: TGTGCCAGCAGTTCCGGGGGGCCGGGGACTGAAGCTTTCTTT.

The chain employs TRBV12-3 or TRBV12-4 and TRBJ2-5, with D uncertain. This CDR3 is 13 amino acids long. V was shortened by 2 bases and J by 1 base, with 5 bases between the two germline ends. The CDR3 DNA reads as TGTGCCAGCAGTTTACAGTTCCAAGAGACCCAGTACTTC. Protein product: CASSLQFQETQYF.

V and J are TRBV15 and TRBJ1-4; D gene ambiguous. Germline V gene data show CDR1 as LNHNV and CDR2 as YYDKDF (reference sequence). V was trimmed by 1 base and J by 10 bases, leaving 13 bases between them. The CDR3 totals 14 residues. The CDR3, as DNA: TGTGCCACCAGCAGAGTGGAGGGCCGTGGAAAACTGTTTTTT. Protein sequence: CATSRVEGRGKLFF.

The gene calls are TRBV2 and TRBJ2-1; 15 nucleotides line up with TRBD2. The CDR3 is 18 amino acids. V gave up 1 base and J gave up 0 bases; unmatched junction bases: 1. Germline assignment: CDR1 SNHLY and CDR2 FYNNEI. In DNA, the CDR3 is TGTGCCAGCAGTGAAGGGACTAGCGGGGGGGTCTCCTACAATGAGCAGTTCTTC. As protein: CASSEGTSGGVSYNEQFF.

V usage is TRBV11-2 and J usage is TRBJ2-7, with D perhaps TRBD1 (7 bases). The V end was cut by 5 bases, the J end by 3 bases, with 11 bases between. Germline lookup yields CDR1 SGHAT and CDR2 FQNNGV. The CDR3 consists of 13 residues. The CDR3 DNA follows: TGTGCCAGCAGCCCCAGGGGGGACTACGAGCAGTACTTC. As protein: CASSPRGDYEQYF.

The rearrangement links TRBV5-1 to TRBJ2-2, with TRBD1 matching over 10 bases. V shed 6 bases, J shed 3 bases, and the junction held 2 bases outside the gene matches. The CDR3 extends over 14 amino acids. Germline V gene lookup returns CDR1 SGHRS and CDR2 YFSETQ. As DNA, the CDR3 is TGCGCCAGCATTGGGACAGGGGACACCGGGGAGCTGTTTTTT. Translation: CASIGTGDTGELFF.

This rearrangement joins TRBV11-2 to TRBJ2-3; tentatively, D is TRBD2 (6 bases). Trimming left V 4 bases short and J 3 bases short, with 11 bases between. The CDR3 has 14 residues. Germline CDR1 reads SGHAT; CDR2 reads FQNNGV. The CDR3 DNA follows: TGTGCCAGCAGCTCTGGAGGGCTGACAGATACGCAGTATTTT. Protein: CASSSGGLTDTQYF. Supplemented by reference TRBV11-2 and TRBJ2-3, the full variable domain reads EAGVAQSPRYKIIEKRQSVAFWCNPISGHATLYWYQQILGQGPKLLIQFQNNGVVDDSQLPKDRFSAERLKGVDSTLKIQPAKLEDSAVYLCASSSGGLTDTQYFGPGTRLTVL.

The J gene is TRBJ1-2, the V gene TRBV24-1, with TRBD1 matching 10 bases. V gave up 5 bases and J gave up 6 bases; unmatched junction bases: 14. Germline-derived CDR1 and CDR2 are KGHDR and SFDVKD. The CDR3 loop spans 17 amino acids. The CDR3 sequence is CATSATFGQGEADGYTF. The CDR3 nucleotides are TGTGCCACCAGTGCTACGTTCGGACAGGGGGAGGCGGATGGCTACACCTTC.

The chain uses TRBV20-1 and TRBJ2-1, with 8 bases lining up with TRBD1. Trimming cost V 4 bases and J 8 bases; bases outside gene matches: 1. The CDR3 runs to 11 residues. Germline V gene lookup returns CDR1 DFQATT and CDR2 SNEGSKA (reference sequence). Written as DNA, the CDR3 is TGCAGTGCTACAGGGGGCGATGAGCAGTTCTTC. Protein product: CSATGGDEQFF.